This T cell receptor (beta chain) was sequenced during a study of cytomegalovirus exposure and HLA in healthy donors. About this clone itself: As yet, its antigen is unknown.

CDR3 length: 16 amino acids. Trimming removed 0 bases at V and 5 bases at J, with 16 bases between. From germline, CDR1 is SGHAT and CDR2 FQDESV (reference sequence). Profiling relied on immunoSEQ multiplex PCR, and the TCRdb table lists in-frame clones only, not all of them. The repertoire holds roughly 140,000 clones, more than 75% seen once, with roughly 10% in the top ten. Points from the study as a whole: In the 100 to 150 validation repertoires, about 95% of cluster scores exceeded 0, per a later analysis.

This chain connects TRBV11-1 to TRBJ2-5; D remains ambiguous. Input material: PBMCs. The TCR comes from a man between 18 and 35 years old in good health and CMV-seropositive. CDR3 protein: CASSLAVSGYWETQYF. The DNA of the CDR3 is TGTGCCAGCAGCTTAGCCGTTTCAGGATATTGGGAGACCCAGTACTTC.